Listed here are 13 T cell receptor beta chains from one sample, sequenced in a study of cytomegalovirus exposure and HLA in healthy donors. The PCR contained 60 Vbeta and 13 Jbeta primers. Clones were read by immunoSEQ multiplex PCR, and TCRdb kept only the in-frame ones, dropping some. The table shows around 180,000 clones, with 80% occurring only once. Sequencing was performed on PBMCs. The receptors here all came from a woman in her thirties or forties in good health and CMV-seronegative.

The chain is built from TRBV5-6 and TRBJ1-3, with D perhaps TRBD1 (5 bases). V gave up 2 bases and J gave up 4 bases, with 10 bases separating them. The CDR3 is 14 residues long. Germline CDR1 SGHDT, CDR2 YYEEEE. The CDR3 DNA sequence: TGTGCCAGCAGCTTCAGGACAACGGGAAACACCATATATTTT. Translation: CASSFRTTGNTIYF.

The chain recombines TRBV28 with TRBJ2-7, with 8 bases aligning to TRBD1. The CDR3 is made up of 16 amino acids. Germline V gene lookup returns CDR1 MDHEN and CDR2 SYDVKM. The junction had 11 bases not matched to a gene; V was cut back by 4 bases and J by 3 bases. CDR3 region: CASSSVRGRRGYEQYV. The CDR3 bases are TGTGCCAGCAGTTCAGTCAGGGGGCGGCGGGGCTACGAGCAGTACGTC.

The chain's CDR3 is CASSLLRTDTQYF. CDR3 sequence (DNA): TGTGCCAGCAGCTTACTCCGCACAGATACGCAGTATTTT. This chain links TRBV7-2 with TRBJ2-3; D remains ambiguous. The CDR3 covers 13 residues. Trimming removed 2 bases from V and 1 base from J, with 4 bases in between. Germline V gene lookup returns CDR1 SGHTA and CDR2 FQGNSA. Full variable domain (missing parts from reference TRBV7-2 and TRBJ2-3): GAGVSQSPSNKVTEKGKDVELRCDPISGHTALYWYRQSLGQGLEFLIYFQGNSAPDKSGLPSDRFSAERTGGSVSTLTIQRTQQEDSAVYLCASSLLRTDTQYFGPGTRLTVL.

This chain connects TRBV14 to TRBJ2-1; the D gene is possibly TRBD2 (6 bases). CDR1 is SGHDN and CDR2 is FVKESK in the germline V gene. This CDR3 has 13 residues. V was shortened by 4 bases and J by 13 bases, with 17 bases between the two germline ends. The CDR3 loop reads CASSLVWRGPQFF. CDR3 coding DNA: TGTGCCAGCAGCCTTGTGTGGCGGGGACCTCAGTTCTTC.

CDR3 region: CASSSGTGVGYTF. CDR3 bases: TGTGCCAGCAGCTCCGGGACAGGGGTTGGCTACACCTTC. The rearrangement links TRBV6-5 to TRBJ1-2, with 10 nucleotides matching TRBD1. Germline CDR1 and CDR2: MNHEY and SVGAGI. Losses at the gene ends were 6 bases for V and 7 bases for J; bases not matched to a gene: 5. CDR3 length: 13 residues.

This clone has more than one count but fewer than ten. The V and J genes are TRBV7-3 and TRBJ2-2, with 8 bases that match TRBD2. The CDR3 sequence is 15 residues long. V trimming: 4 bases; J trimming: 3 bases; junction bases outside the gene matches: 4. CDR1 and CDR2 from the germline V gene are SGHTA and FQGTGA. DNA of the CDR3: TGTGCCAGCAGCTCTTACGGGGGGGACACCGGGGAGCTGTTTTTT. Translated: CASSSYGGDTGELFF.

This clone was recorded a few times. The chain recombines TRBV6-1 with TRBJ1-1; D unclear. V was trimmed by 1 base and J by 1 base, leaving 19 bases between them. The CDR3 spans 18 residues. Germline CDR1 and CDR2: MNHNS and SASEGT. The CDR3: CASSEVLERLRRNTEAFF. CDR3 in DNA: TGTGCCAGCAGTGAAGTCCTGGAGCGACTCCGACGGAACACTGAAGCTTTCTTT.

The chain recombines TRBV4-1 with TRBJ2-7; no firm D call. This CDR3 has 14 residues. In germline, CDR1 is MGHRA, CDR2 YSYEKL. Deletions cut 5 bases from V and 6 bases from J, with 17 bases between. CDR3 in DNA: TGCGCCAGCAGCACCCCCAGCCTAGATTTCGAGCAGTACTTC. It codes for CASSTPSLDFEQYF.

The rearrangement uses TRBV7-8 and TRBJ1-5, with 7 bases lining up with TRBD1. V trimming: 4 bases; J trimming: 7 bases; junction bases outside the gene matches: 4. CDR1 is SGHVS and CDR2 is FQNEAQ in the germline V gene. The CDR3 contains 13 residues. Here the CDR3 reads CASSSDRDQPQHF. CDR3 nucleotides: TGTGCCAGCAGCTCCGACAGGGACCAGCCCCAGCATTTT.

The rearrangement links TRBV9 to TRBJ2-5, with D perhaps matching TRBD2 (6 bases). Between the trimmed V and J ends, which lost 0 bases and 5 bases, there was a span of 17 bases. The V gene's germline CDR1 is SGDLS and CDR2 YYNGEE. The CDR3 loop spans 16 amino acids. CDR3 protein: CASSVAGGSGWETQYF. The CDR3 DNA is TGTGCCAGCAGCGTAGCCGGAGGGAGCGGGTGGGAGACCCAGTACTTC.

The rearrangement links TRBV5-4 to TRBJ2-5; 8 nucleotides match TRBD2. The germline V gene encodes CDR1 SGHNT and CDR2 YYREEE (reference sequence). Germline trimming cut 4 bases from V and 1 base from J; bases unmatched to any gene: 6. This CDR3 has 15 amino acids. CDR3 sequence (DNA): TGTGCCAGCAGCCCCAAGGCGGGAGGCCAAGAGACCCAGTACTTC. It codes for CASSPKAGGQETQYF.

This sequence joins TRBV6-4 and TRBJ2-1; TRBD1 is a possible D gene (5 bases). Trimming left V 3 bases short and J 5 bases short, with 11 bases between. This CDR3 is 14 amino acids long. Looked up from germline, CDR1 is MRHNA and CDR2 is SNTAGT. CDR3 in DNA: TGTGCCAGCAGTGAGGGGCCCGGAAACAATGAGCAGTTCTTC. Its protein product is CASSEGPGNNEQFF.

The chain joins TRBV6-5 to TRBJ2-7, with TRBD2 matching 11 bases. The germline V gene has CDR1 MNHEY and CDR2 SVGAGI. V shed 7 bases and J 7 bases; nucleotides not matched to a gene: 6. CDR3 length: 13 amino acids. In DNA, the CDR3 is TGTGCCAGCAAACTAGCGGGAGTAGGGGAGCAGTACTTC. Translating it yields CASKLAGVGEQYF.